These 27 T cell receptor beta chains came from one sample sequenced in a study of CD8 T cells in ankylosing spondylitis. MiXCR, run by TCRdb on the 5' RACE reads, gives a single entry per CDR3 protein. The table lists approximately 290,000 distinct CDR3 sequences, roughly 20% of them singletons. The source material was blood, either unsorted or a sorted T cell fraction (not recorded which). All receptors derive from a female donor with ankylosing spondylitis or in good health (not recorded which).

The chain joins TRBV23-1 to TRBJ2-7; maybe TRBD2 (5 bases). TRBV23-1 has ORF status, its function being uncertain. V lost 1 base to trimming and J lost 0 bases, with 7 bases between them. The CDR3 runs 14 residues. CDR3 bases: TGCGCCAGCAGTCAATGCGGGTTCTCCTACGAGCAGTACTTC. Translated: CASSQCGFSYEQYF.

This clonotype was counted between two and nine times. The CDR3 loop is CASSLTRETGELFF. Here the CDR3 DNA reads TGTGCCAGCAGTTTAACCCGTGAAACCGGGGAGCTGTTTTTT. V gene TRBV12-3 or TRBV12-4 combines with J gene TRBJ2-2; D unclear. Deletions cut 2 bases from V and 5 bases from J, with 9 bases between. CDR3 size: 14 residues.

The V call is TRBV18, the J call TRBJ2-3; 10 nucleotides align to TRBD2. The trim removed 3 bases at V and 6 bases at J, leaving 6 bases unmatched. There are 15 residues in the CDR3. The germline gives CDR1 KGHSH, CDR2 LQKENI. CDR3 sequence (DNA): TGTGCCAGCTCACCCGGGACTAGCGACCCGGATACGCAGTATTTT. This gives the protein CASSPGTSDPDTQYF.

CDR3 residues: CASSPAGVQEQYF. For the CDR3, the DNA is TGTGCCAGCTCACCGGCAGGGGTACAAGAGCAGTACTTC. V gene TRBV18 combines with J gene TRBJ2-7; maybe TRBD1 (6 bases). The germline CDR1 and CDR2 sequences are KGHSH and LQKENI. The CDR3 runs 13 residues. V lost 3 bases, J lost 7 bases, and 13 bases lay in between.

J is TRBJ2-7 and V is TRBV18, with 7 bases aligning to TRBD2. With 2 bases clipped from V and 6 bases from J, the junction kept 4 bases outside the gene matches. This CDR3 has 13 amino acids. Germline V gene sequence: CDR1 KGHSH, CDR2 LQKENI. This CDR3 reads CASSPLTSPEQYF. CDR3 bases: TGTGCCAGCTCACCATTGACTAGCCCCGAGCAGTACTTC.

The CDR3: CSAIDREPYEQYF. For the CDR3, the DNA is TGCAGTGCTATTGACCGTGAACCCTACGAGCAGTACTTC. This rearrangement joins TRBV20-1 to TRBJ2-7; D gene unclear. The CDR3 runs to 13 residues. CDR1 and CDR2 (germline): DFQATT, SNEGSKA (reference sequence). V was trimmed by 4 bases and J by 2 bases, leaving 12 bases between them.

This clonotype was seen more than once but under ten times. V and J are TRBV29-1 and TRBJ2-7; D remains ambiguous. V was shortened by 7 bases and J by 8 bases, with 15 bases between the two germline ends. This CDR3 has 11 residues. Germline CDR1 and CDR2: SQVTM and ANQGSEA. CDR3 sequence reads: CSADVGSQQYF. CDR3 DNA sequence: TGCAGCGCAGACGTAGGCAGCCAGCAGTACTTC.

This clonotype turned up a few times. This rearrangement joins TRBV11-2 to TRBJ2-1; 11 bases fit TRBD2. Per the germline V gene, CDR1 is SGHAT and CDR2 is FQNNGV. The CDR3 sequence is 19 residues long. J lost 1 base, V lost 3 bases, and 11 bases had no gene match. CDR3 sequence (DNA): TGTGCCAGCAGCTTCGAGTTAGCGGGAGGGCCAGGGTCCTACAATGAGCAGTTCTTC. Translated, it gives CASSFELAGGPGSYNEQFF.

In regard to this clonotype: It may be a read error: a sequence one base away is much more abundant. V is TRBV29-1 and J is TRBJ2-5; D is ambiguous. This CDR3 is built from 13 residues. Germline V CDR1 and CDR2: SQVTM, ANQGSEA. The CDR3 spells CSVDGYAQETRYF. The CDR3 DNA reads as TGCAGCGTTGATGGCTACGCCCAAGAGACCCGGTACTTC. Supplemented by reference TRBV29-1 and TRBJ2-5, the full variable domain reads SAVISQKPSRDICQRGTSLTIQCQVDSQVTMMFWYRQQPGQSLTLIATANQGSEATYESGFVIDKFPISRPNLTFSTLTVSNMSPEDSSIYLCSVDGYAQETRYFGPGTRLLVL.

The chain joins TRBV6-2 or TRBV6-3 to TRBJ2-2; unclear D gene. The CDR3 length is 14 residues. Germline CDR1 reads MNHEY; CDR2 reads SVGEGT. V shed 7 bases and J shed 0 bases, with 9 bases lying between them. Here the CDR3 reads CASMVGSNTGELFF. CDR3 coding DNA: TGTGCCAGCATGGTTGGGTCGAACACCGGGGAGCTGTTTTTT.

V is TRBV27 and J is TRBJ2-7, with TRBD2 matching 7 bases. Germline trimming cut 10 bases from V and 5 bases from J; bases unmatched to any gene: 11. CDR1 and CDR2 (germline): MNHEY, SMNVEV (reference sequence). The CDR3 is 13 residues long. CDR3 bases: TGTGCCACTAGGACTAGTCGAAGTAACGAGCAGTACTTC. Its protein is CATRTSRSNEQYF.

This chain links TRBV6-5 with TRBJ1-5, with 11 bases fitting TRBD1. Germline CDR1 reads MNHEY; CDR2 reads SVGAGI. The CDR3 runs to 19 residues. The V and J ends lost 2 bases and 3 bases, in that order; junction bases with no gene match: 12. The CDR3 DNA is TGTGCCAGCAGTTACACGCACCCGGGACAGGGGGAGGTCAATCAGCCCCAGCATTTT. Protein: CASSYTHPGQGEVNQPQHF.

Of note for this clonotype: A much larger clone is a single base away; this may be a read error. The chain combines TRBV5-5 with TRBJ2-5; the match to TRBD2 covers 8 bases. The CDR3 is made up of 17 amino acids. Germline loops: CDR1 SGHKS, CDR2 YYEKEE (reference sequence). The chain's CDR3 is CASSSGMSGSGQETHYF. The CDR3, as DNA: TGTGCCAGCAGCTCGGGGATGAGCGGGAGTGGGCAAGAGACCCATTACTTC.

This clonotype was observed a handful of times. The CDR3 reads CSAISGRGIAKNIQYF. For the CDR3, the DNA is TGCAGTGCTATAAGCGGGAGGGGGATCGCCAAAAACATTCAGTACTTC. The chain combines TRBV20-1 with TRBJ2-4; TRBD2 agrees at 10 bases. This CDR3 has 16 amino acids. J gave up 1 base and V 4 bases, and 7 bases lay outside the gene matches. Germline V CDR1 and CDR2: DFQATT, SNEGSKA (reference sequence).

This clonotype was picked up a small number of times. The gene calls are TRBV5-1 and TRBJ1-2, with 7 bases identical to TRBD1. V trimming: 3 bases; J trimming: 6 bases; junction bases outside the gene matches: 8. This CDR3 contains 14 residues. In germline, CDR1 is SGHRS, CDR2 YFSETQ. The CDR3, as DNA: TGCGCCAGCAGCTCTAACAGGGGTTTGGATGGCTACACCTTC. This translates into CASSSNRGLDGYTF.

This clonotype was counted many times. The gene calls are TRBV20-1 and TRBJ2-1; 13 nucleotides agree with TRBD2. Germline V gene lookup returns CDR1 DFQATT and CDR2 SNEGSKA (reference sequence). The CDR3 totals 17 residues. V was clipped by 3 bases and J by 10 bases; unmatched bases: 15. For the CDR3, the DNA is TGCAGTGCTAGGCCCTCAGGACTAGCGGGAGTGAATAGGGAGCAGTTCTTC. This translates into CSARPSGLAGVNREQFF.

The count of this clonotype is one. Possible read error: a much larger clone is one base away. The rearrangement uses TRBV5-4 and TRBJ2-5; 7 nucleotides line up with TRBD1. Trimming took 4 bases from V and 4 from J; bases not matched to a gene: 7. The CDR3 length is 14 residues. Germline CDR1 and CDR2: SGHNT and YYREEE (reference sequence). The CDR3 region is CASSLSGGIETQYF. The CDR3 DNA is TGTGCCAGCAGCCTATCAGGGGGAATAGAGACCCAGTACTTC.

The chain couples TRBV14 to TRBJ2-1; the match to TRBD2 covers 14 bases. The CDR3 loop spans 20 amino acids. Trimming removed 0 bases from V and 1 base from J; junction bases left unmatched: 8. CDR1 is SGHDN and CDR2 is FVKESK in the germline V gene. The chain's CDR3 is CASSQDLGTSGRWSYNEQFF. The CDR3 DNA follows: TGTGCCAGCAGCCAAGATCTAGGGACTAGCGGGAGATGGTCCTACAATGAGCAGTTCTTC.

With regard to this clonotype: Its ends do not fully match the called genes, so a read error is possible. This chain uses TRBV6-1 with TRBJ1-4; tentatively, D is TRBD1 (6 bases). The germline gives CDR1 MNHNS, CDR2 SASEGT. The CDR3 covers 14 residues. The CDR3 spells CASREGGTNEKLFF. CDR3 DNA: TGTGCCAGCAGGGAAGGGGGGACTAATGAAAAACTGTTTTTT.

The rearrangement uses TRBV19 and TRBJ2-6; D perhaps matches TRBD2 (5 bases). Trimming stripped 2 bases from V and 5 bases from J, with 10 bases between. This CDR3 comprises 15 residues. Germline V lookup: CDR1 LNHDA, CDR2 SQIVND (reference sequence). The CDR3 sequence: CASSIRGNWANVLTF. Here the CDR3 DNA reads TGTGCCAGTAGTATACGAGGGAACTGGGCCAACGTCCTGACTTTC. The full variable domain, completed using reference TRBV19 and TRBJ2-6, is DGGITQSPKYLFRKEGQNVTLSCEQNLNHDAMYWYRQDPGQGLRLIYYSQIVNDFQKGDIAEGYSVSREKKESFPLTVTSAQKNPTAFYLCASSIRGNWANVLTFGAGSRLTVL.

This clonotype was recorded a few times. V and J are TRBV6-1 and TRBJ2-3; possibly TRBD2 for D (6 bases). CDR3 length: 15 amino acids. Per germline, CDR1 MNHNS and CDR2 SASEGT. Trimming cost V 11 bases and J 0 bases, with 18 bases left between them. The CDR3 protein is CASEELAASTDTQYF. The CDR3 DNA is TGTGCCTCCGAGGAATTAGCGGCTAGCACAGATACGCAGTATTTT.

The chain has TRBV21-1 and TRBJ2-6; the D call of TRBD1 is as the table states it, not checked on the DNA. TRBV21-1 is recorded as a pseudogene. This CDR3 is 16 amino acids long. CDR3 nucleotides: TGTGCCAGCAGCAATCCTAAGGGACCTGGGGCCAACGTCCTGACTTTC. It yields the protein CASSNPKGPGANVLTF.

There are many counts of this clonotype. The rearrangement links TRBV20-1 to TRBJ1-4, with 10 positions matching TRBD1. Germline assignment: CDR1 DFQATT and CDR2 SNEGSKA (reference sequence). The CDR3 covers 13 residues. J was trimmed by 6 bases and V by 6 bases; bases with no gene match: 4. This chain's CDR3 is CSAAGTGDEKLFF. CDR3 bases: TGCAGTGCAGCAGGGACAGGGGATGAAAAACTGTTTTTT.

V and J are TRBV15 and TRBJ1-1, with 8 bases matching TRBD1. V shed 9 bases, J shed 4 bases, and the junction held 7 bases outside the gene matches. The CDR3 totals 13 residues. Germline assignment: CDR1 LNHNV and CDR2 YYDKDF (reference sequence). This CDR3 reads CATSQGAPTEAFF. The CDR3 bases are TGTGCCACTTCCCAGGGGGCACCCACTGAAGCTTTCTTT. Variable domain in full (rest from reference TRBV15 and TRBJ1-1): DAMVIQNPRYQVTQFGKPVTLSCSQTLNHNVMYWYQQKSSQAPKLLFHYYDKDFNNEADTPDNFQSRRPNTSFCFLDIRSPGLGDTAMYLCATSQGAPTEAFFGQGTRLTVV.

The chain couples TRBV7-2 to TRBJ1-5; D remains ambiguous. The V gene lost 5 bases and the J gene lost 2 bases, with 10 bases spanning the gap. There are 14 residues in the CDR3. Per the germline V gene, CDR1 is SGHTA and CDR2 is FQGNSA. CDR3 protein: CASSLTRGNQPQHF. The CDR3 DNA is TGTGCCAGCAGCCTGACGAGGGGCAATCAGCCCCAGCATTTT.

This rearrangement joins TRBV28 to TRBJ2-3; D possibly corresponds to TRBD1 (6 bases). Germline CDR1 and CDR2: MDHEN and SYDVKM. Trimming pared 10 bases from V and 0 bases from J, leaving 14 bases between. This CDR3 is built from 14 residues. CDR3 DNA: TGTGCCATCAGGGGTTTGGCTAGCACAGATACGCAGTATTTT. Translated, it gives CAIRGLASTDTQYF.

The J gene is TRBJ2-1, the V gene TRBV20-1; 11 nucleotides agree with TRBD2. V lost 0 bases, J lost 8 bases, and 12 bases stayed unmatched. The CDR3 loop spans 17 amino acids. Germline V gene lookup returns CDR1 DFQATT and CDR2 SNEGSKA (reference sequence). CDR3 region: CSARDPGTSGALDEQFF. The CDR3 region has the DNA TGCAGTGCTAGAGATCCCGGGACTAGCGGAGCTCTCGATGAGCAGTTCTTC.